This TCR beta chain was sequenced for a study of Ad26.COV2.S vaccination and SARS-CoV-2 variants. Germline CDR1 GTSNPN, CDR2 SVGIG (reference sequence). Trimming removed 2 bases from V and 7 bases from J, with 12 bases in between. This CDR3 comprises 13 residues. Produced via immunoSEQ multiplex PCR; TCRdb's table is partial and in-frame only. The profile shows 300,000 to 400,000 clones, around 90% of them singletons. Study-level points and caveats: Vaccine and placebo recipients had similar non-spike TCR breadth. Compared with placebo recipients, vaccine recipients had higher spike-specific TCR breadth. TCR breadth and depth estimates may have understated total T cell responses.

Treatment here: 19 received Ad26.COV2.S at low or high dose, single or two shots; 5 received placebo; per-sample allocation not given. Following the first vaccine or placebo injection, samples were taken on day 63. It was Wuhan-strain SARS-CoV-2 spike that the Ad26 vaccine vector expressed. Regarding this clone: The target antigen is unknown.

The chain links TRBV30 to TRBJ1-5, with D perhaps TRBD1 (5 bases). The sequence was collected from a person between 18 and 60 years old who received the Ad26.COV2.S COVID-19 vaccine or a placebo. This specimen was peripheral blood, taken in a trial of Ad26.COV2.S vaccine versus placebo. The CDR3 sequence is CAWSSGGEQPQHF. The CDR3 nucleotides are TGTGCCTGGAGTTCCGGGGGTGAACAGCCCCAGCATTTT.